A selection of T cell receptor beta chains follows, all from one sample in a study of cytomegalovirus exposure and HLA in healthy donors. Libraries were prepared by immunoSEQ multiplex PCR; TCRdb keeps only in-frame clonotypes and omits some of them. This sample carries under 300,000 clones, roughly 90% of them seen once, and the ten largest clones take around 0.34%. The sequencing input was PBMCs. These receptor sequences come from a woman younger than 30 in good health and CMV-seronegative. Both conserved end residues are part of each CDR3. The D gene is left open where the match is weak. Expanded clones are given a class, and other clones once, few, many or no size at all.

j_call,clone_size,d_call,v_call,cdr3_aa,cdr3_nt
TRBJ1-2,few,NA,TRBV27,CASRSGTLYGYTF,TGTGCCAGCAGATCCGGGACACTTTATGGCTACACCTTC
TRBJ1-4,NA,NA,TRBV10-1,CASSESPGEKLFF,TGCGCCAGCAGTGAGTCCCCCGGTGAAAAACTGTTTTTT
TRBJ2-7,NA,TRBD1,TRBV4-3,CASSPRTGGPYEQYF,TGCGCCAGCAGCCCCAGGACAGGGGGTCCCTACGAGCAGTACTTC
TRBJ2-1,NA,TRBD1,TRBV27,CASSRTGHNEQFF,TGTGCCAGCAGTCGGACAGGGCACAATGAGCAGTTCTTC
TRBJ2-3,NA,NA,TRBV23-1,CASSQSGRRPDTQYF,TGCGCCAGCAGTCAATCAGGGAGGAGGCCAGATACGCAGTATTTT
TRBJ2-2,NA,TRBD2,TRBV7-7,CASSLGPRGTGELFF,TGTGCCAGCAGCTTAGGACCGCGGGGGACCGGGGAGCTGTTTTTT
TRBJ1-6,NA,NA,TRBV4-3,CASSQDLIWGGANSPLHF,TGCGCCAGCAGCCAAGATCTTATTTGGGGGGGCGCGAATTCACCCCTCCACTTT
TRBJ2-5,NA,NA,TRBV6-5,CASSRLGSGETQYF,TGTGCCAGCAGCCGACTGGGGAGTGGAGAGACCCAGTACTTC
TRBJ2-3,NA,NA,TRBV5-1,CASSLLDTQYF,TGCGCCAGCAGCTTGCTGGATACGCAGTATTTT
TRBJ2-7,NA,NA,TRBV6-5,CAAGYEQYF,TGTGCCGCGGGTTACGAGCAGTACTTC
TRBJ2-2,NA,NA,TRBV2,CASFDRTNTGELFF,TGTGCCAGCTTCGACAGAACGAACACCGGGGAGCTGTTTTTT
TRBJ1-1,NA,NA,TRBV5-4,CASSFHSTEAFF,TGTGCCAGCAGCTTTCATAGCACTGAAGCTTTCTTT
TRBJ2-3,NA,TRBD2,TRBV29-1,CSVESLRRGSTDTQYF,TGCAGCGTTGAAAGCCTTAGGCGGGGGAGCACAGATACGCAGTATTTT
TRBJ2-2,NA,TRBD1,TRBV30,CAWSPNRDSFTGELFF,TGTGCCTGGAGCCCGAACCGGGACAGCTTTACCGGGGAGCTGTTTTTT
TRBJ2-7,NA,TRBD1,TRBV4-1,CASSLGTGGGYEQYF,TGCGCCAGCAGCCTCGGGACAGGGGGGGGCTACGAGCAGTACTTC
TRBJ1-2,NA,NA,TRBV11-2,CASSSSTGVNYGYTF,NA
TRBJ1-5,NA,NA,TRBV19,CASSGGNQPQHF,TGTGCCAGTAGTGGCGGGAATCAGCCCCAGCATTTT
TRBJ1-1,NA,NA,TRBV27,CASSLTGQLLNTEAFF,TGTGCCAGCAGTTTAACAGGGCAGTTACTGAACACTGAAGCTTTCTTT
TRBJ2-5,NA,TRBD2,TRBV11-2,CASSHYSGGARETQYF,TGTGCCAGCAGCCACTATAGCGGGGGGGCAAGAGAGACCCAGTACTTC
TRBJ1-5,NA,NA,TRBV18,CASSPREGQPQHF,TGTGCCAGCTCGCCACGGGAGGGTCAGCCCCAGCATTTT
TRBJ2-3,NA,NA,TRBV7-9,CASSLGRGHKDTQYF,TGTGCCAGCAGCTTGGGGCGGGGGCACAAAGATACGCAGTATTTT
TRBJ2-7,NA,NA,TRBV10-3,CAISESRGGNPYEQYF,TGTGCCATCAGTGAGTCAAGGGGCGGAAACCCCTACGAGCAGTACTTC
TRBJ1-5,NA,NA,TRBV10-1,CASSEAGHQPQHF,TGCGCCAGCAGTGAGGCAGGGCATCAGCCCCAGCATTTT
TRBJ2-1,NA,TRBD1,TRBV28,CASSSPGQGGEQFF,TGTGCCAGCAGTTCGCCGGGACAGGGGGGTGAGCAGTTCTTC